This T cell receptor beta chain came from a study of Ad26.COV2.S vaccination and SARS-CoV-2 variants. Whole-study results and caveats: The analyses of TCR breadth and depth may have understated the size of total T cell responses.

The protocol was immunoSEQ multiplex PCR, while the TCRdb copy is restricted to in-frame clones and leaves out a portion. The table lists hundreds of thousands of clones, roughly 90% of them singletons. Treatment reported: 19 received Ad26.COV2.S at low or high dose, single or two shots; about 5 received placebo; per-sample allocation not given. All samples were drawn on day 63, counting from the first vaccine or placebo injection. Vaccination used an Ad26 vector expressing Wuhan-strain SARS-CoV-2 spike. A few counts support this clone. Its antigen is unidentified. The CDR3 contains 13 residues. From germline, CDR1 is SGHNT and CDR2 YYREEE (reference sequence). Trimming stripped 0 bases from V and 3 bases from J, with 6 bases between.

This clonotype was sampled from a person aged 18-60 years who received the Ad26.COV2.S COVID-19 vaccine or a placebo. The material was peripheral blood, obtained in a trial of Ad26.COV2.S vaccine versus placebo. The chain recombines TRBV5-4 with TRBJ1-1; D perhaps matches TRBD1 (6 bases). The CDR3 sequence is CASSLAGDTEAFF. CDR3 DNA: TGTGCCAGCAGCTTGGCAGGGGACACTGAAGCTTTCTTT.